This T cell receptor (beta chain) came from a study of blood T cell repertoires in COVID-19. The germline V gene encodes CDR1 SGDLS and CDR2 YYNGEE. The CDR3 has 18 residues. J gave up 0 bases and V 0 bases, and 5 bases lay outside the gene matches. Using immunoSEQ multiplex PCR, the repertoire was profiled, and TCRdb retains in-frame clones only, with some absent. The sample holds a few hundred thousand clones, approximately 85% seen once. The J gene is TRBJ2-2, the V gene TRBV9, with TRBD2 matching 10 bases. The clonotype was recovered from a man younger than 35 with active or convalescent COVID-19. The sample was peripheral blood. The CDR3 DNA is TGTGCCAGCAGCGTAGGGTTAGCGGGGGGTGCGAACACCGGGGAGCTGTTTTTT. As protein: CASSVGLAGGANTGELFF. The whole variable domain, filled in from reference TRBV9 and TRBJ2-2, reads DSGVTQTPKHLITATGQRVTLRCSPRSGDLSVYWYQQSLDQGLQFLIQYYNGEERAKGNILERFSAQQFPDLHSELNLSSLELGDSALYFCASSVGLAGGANTGELFFGEGSRLTVL.